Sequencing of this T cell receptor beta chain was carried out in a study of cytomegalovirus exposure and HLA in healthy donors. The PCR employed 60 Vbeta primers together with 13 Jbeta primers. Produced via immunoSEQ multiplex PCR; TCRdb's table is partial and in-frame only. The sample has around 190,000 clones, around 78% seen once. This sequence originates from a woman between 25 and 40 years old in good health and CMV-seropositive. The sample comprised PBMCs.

The CDR3 is CASSPRGGAQYF. CDR3 in DNA: TGTGCCAGCAGTCCCCGCGGGGGGGCGCAGTACTTC. The genes are TRBV27 and TRBJ2-7, with 9 bases matching TRBD2. The CDR3 is 12 amino acids. Germline CDR1 is MNHEY and CDR2 is SMNVEV (reference sequence). J lost 9 bases, V lost 5 bases, and 5 bases had no gene match.